The 2 T cell receptor beta chains given below trace back to one sample, sequenced in a study of CD8 T cells in ankylosing spondylitis. Via MiXCR, TCRdb re-called the 5' RACE reads, giving one row per CDR3 protein. This table has 380,000 or so distinct CDR3 sequences, roughly 20% appearing once. The sample consisted of blood, either unsorted or a sorted T cell fraction (not recorded which). These receptors all stem from a male donor with ankylosing spondylitis or in good health (not recorded which).

This clonotype was recorded a few times. The J gene is TRBJ2-2, the V gene TRBV29-1; D not certain. The length of the CDR3 is 13 residues. The ends were cut back, 0 bases at V and 6 bases at J, with 8 bases in the middle. Germline-derived CDR1 and CDR2 are SQVTM and ANQGSEA. The CDR3 nucleotides read TGCAGCGTTGAAGAAGCTTATTCCGGGGAGCTGTTTTTT. Protein: CSVEEAYSGELFF.

The chain carries TRBV4-1 and TRBJ2-2; D gene unclear. V was shortened by 3 bases and J by 7 bases, with 6 bases between the two germline ends. This CDR3 comprises 12 residues. CDR1 is MGHRA and CDR2 is YSYEKL in the germline V gene. The CDR3 reads CASSHLGGELFF. Here the CDR3 DNA reads TGCGCCAGCAGCCACCTTGGCGGGGAGCTGTTTTTT.